This T cell receptor (beta chain) was recovered during a study of molecular identifiers for immune sequencing clone quantification. This clonotype was observed a handful of times. Its antigen is as yet unknown. V lost 6 bases to trimming and J lost 3 bases, with 11 bases between them. In germline, CDR1 is MNHEY, CDR2 SVGEGT. This CDR3 is 13 amino acids long. TCRdb reprocessed the PCR reads with MiXCR, giving one entry per CDR3 protein. Here the sample spans under 650,000 distinct CDR3 sequences, roughly 21% being singletons. Study observations and caveats: Effector cells kept over 97% of their molecules in clones above 20 RNA copies, while naive cells kept under 1% there.

The sample taken for sequencing was naive CD8+ T cells from blood, with Jurkat cell RNA spiked in. Subset reported: FACS-sorted CD8+CD4-CCR7+CD45RA+ naive T cells. The chain carries TRBV6-2 or TRBV6-3 and TRBJ1-1; D call uncertain. This receptor was identified in a human donor in good health. Some libraries in this study had Jurkat cell RNA spiked in. As DNA, the CDR3 is TGTGCCAGCAGAGTGAGCGGGTACACTGAAGCTTTCTTT. Translated: CASRVSGYTEAFF.